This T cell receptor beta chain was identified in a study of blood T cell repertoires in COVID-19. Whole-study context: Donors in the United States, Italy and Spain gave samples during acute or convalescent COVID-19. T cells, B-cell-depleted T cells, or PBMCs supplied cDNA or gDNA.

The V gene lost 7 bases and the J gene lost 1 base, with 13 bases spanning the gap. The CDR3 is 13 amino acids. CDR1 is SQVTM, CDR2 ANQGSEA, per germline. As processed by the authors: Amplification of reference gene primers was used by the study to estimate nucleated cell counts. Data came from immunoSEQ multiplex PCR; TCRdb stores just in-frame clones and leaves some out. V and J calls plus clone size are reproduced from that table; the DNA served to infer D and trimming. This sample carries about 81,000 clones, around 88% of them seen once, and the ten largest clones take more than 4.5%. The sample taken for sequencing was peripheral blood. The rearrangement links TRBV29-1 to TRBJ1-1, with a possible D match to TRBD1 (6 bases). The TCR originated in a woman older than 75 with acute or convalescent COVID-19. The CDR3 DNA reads TGCAGCGCCCGGGACACCACGAACACTGAAGCTTTCTTT. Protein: CSARDTTNTEAFF.